The 28 T cell receptor beta chains in this list originate from one sample, sequenced in a study of blood T cell repertoires in COVID-19. TCRdb's table, derived via immunoSEQ multiplex PCR, lists solely in-frame clones and lacks some. The table lists tens of thousands of clones, approximately 80% of them singletons. Sequenced material: peripheral blood. The receptors were gathered from a woman in her fifties or sixties with acute or convalescent COVID-19.

This chain links TRBV9 with TRBJ2-7; TRBD2 is a possible D gene (6 bases). Trimming stripped 0 bases from V and 7 bases from J, with 17 bases between. CDR1 SGDLS and CDR2 YYNGEE come from the germline V gene. CDR3 size: 15 residues. The CDR3 spells CASSVGVGAREEQYF. In nucleotides, the CDR3 is TGTGCCAGCAGCGTAGGAGTAGGGGCGCGGGAAGAGCAGTACTTC. Filled out from reference TRBV9 and TRBJ2-7, the complete variable domain reads DSGVTQTPKHLITATGQRVTLRCSPRSGDLSVYWYQQSLDQGLQFLIQYYNGEERAKGNILERFSAQQFPDLHSELNLSSLELGDSALYFCASSVGVGAREEQYFGPGTRLTVT.

The V and J genes are TRBV4-3 and TRBJ1-5; weak D call: TRBD1 (5 bases). V lost 0 bases and J lost 7, with 7 bases in between. CDR1 and CDR2 (germline): LGHNA, YSLEER. The CDR3 is made up of 13 amino acids. CDR3 DNA sequence: TGCGCCAGCAGCCAAGATAAGGGGCAGCCCCAGCATTTT. It specifies CASSQDKGQPQHF.

This clone showed up just once. The chain uses TRBV11-2 and TRBJ1-2, with TRBD1 identical over 8 bases. The CDR3 is made up of 14 amino acids. The germline V gene has CDR1 SGHAT and CDR2 FQNNGV. V lost 4 bases and J lost 8; bases outside the gene matches: 9. The DNA of the CDR3 is TGTGCCAGCAGCTCCTTGACAGGGGTAAGCGGCTACACCTTC. Its translation: CASSSLTGVSGYTF.

This chain uses TRBV11-2 with TRBJ2-1; 9 positions match TRBD1. Per germline, CDR1 SGHAT and CDR2 FQNNGV. This CDR3 contains 15 residues. The V segment lost 4 bases and the J segment 7 bases; nucleotides outside the gene matches: 8. The CDR3: CASSWGQGAGNEQFF. For the CDR3, the DNA is TGTGCCAGCAGCTGGGGACAGGGCGCAGGAAATGAGCAGTTCTTC.

The chain carries TRBV6-5 and TRBJ1-6, with no clear D. CDR1 and CDR2 (germline): MNHEY, SVGAGI. V was cut by 6 bases and J by 0 bases, with 9 bases left in between. The CDR3 sequence is 15 residues long. CDR3 sequence: CASSGVGSYNSPLHF. CDR3 in DNA: TGTGCCAGCAGCGGAGTGGGCTCCTATAATTCACCCCTCCACTTT.

V gene TRBV5-5 combines with J gene TRBJ1-4; 7 nucleotides match TRBD1. Germline CDR1 is SGHKS and CDR2 is YYEKEE (reference sequence). CDR3 length: 14 residues. V lost 2 bases, J lost 4 bases, and 2 bases stayed unmatched. CDR3 DNA: TGTGCCAGCAGCTTCCGGGACAGTAATGAAAAACTGTTTTTT. Translation: CASSFRDSNEKLFF.

A few counts support this clone. Its ends do not fully match the called genes, so a read error is possible. This chain uses TRBV24-1 with TRBJ1-5, with 7 bases aligning to TRBD1. The CDR3 contains 15 residues. Germline V gene lookup returns CDR1 KGHDR and CDR2 SFDVKD. For the CDR3, the DNA is TGTGCCACCAGCGATTCGACAGGGAGCAATCAGCCCCAGCATTTT. Translated: CATSDSTGSNQPQHF.

The genes are TRBV19 and TRBJ1-2; TRBD1 aligns across 7 bases. The CDR3 loop spans 14 amino acids. From germline, CDR1 is LNHDA and CDR2 SQIVND (reference sequence). With 5 bases clipped from V and 2 bases from J, the junction kept 5 bases outside the gene matches. The DNA for the CDR3 is TGTGCCAGTAGTCCACAGACAGGGAACTATGGCTACACCTTC. It is translated as CASSPQTGNYGYTF.

The chain couples TRBV20-1 to TRBJ2-3; D is unresolved. Germline lookup yields CDR1 DFQATT and CDR2 SNEGSKA (reference sequence). The V end was cut by 5 bases, the J end by 5 bases, with 5 bases between. This CDR3 spans 10 amino acids. This CDR3 is CSASGDTQYF. The CDR3 bases are TGCAGTGCTTCGGGAGATACGCAGTATTTT.

This clone was detected once. The chain links TRBV7-8 to TRBJ2-4; D gene uncertain. The V gene's germline CDR1 is SGHVS and CDR2 FQNEAQ. This CDR3 is 13 amino acids long. Trimming took 1 base from V and 9 from J, leaving 10 bases between them. CDR3 sequence: CASSLEMRLIQYF. As DNA, the CDR3 is TGTGCCAGCAGCTTAGAGATGAGACTCATTCAGTACTTC.

The gene calls are TRBV20-1 and TRBJ2-4; D is unclear. The germline V gene has CDR1 DFQATT and CDR2 SNEGSKA (reference sequence). V was cut by 3 bases and J by 0 bases, with 9 bases left in between. This CDR3 has 14 residues. The CDR3: CSASTATAKNIQYF. In nucleotides, the CDR3 is TGCAGTGCTAGTACAGCTACAGCCAAAAACATTCAGTACTTC.

V usage is TRBV29-1 and J usage is TRBJ1-1; D is possibly TRBD1 (5 bases). Germline loops: CDR1 SQVTM, CDR2 ANQGSEA. This CDR3 is built from 12 residues. Trimming took off 2 bases at V and 3 bases at J, with 7 bases between the two ends. CDR3 bases: TGCAGCGTTGAATGGGGGGACACTGAAGCTTTCTTT. Translation gives CSVEWGDTEAFF.

The chain combines TRBV10-3 with TRBJ2-6, with TRBD2 matching over 8 bases. Germline values: CDR1 ENHRY, CDR2 SYGVKD. This CDR3 has 18 amino acids. V lost 3 bases and J lost 5; bases outside the gene matches: 12. DNA for the CDR3: TGTGCCATCAGTGACACGGGAGGGGCCCAGGAGAGGGCCAACGTCCTGACTTTC. This encodes CAISDTGGAQERANVLTF.

The chain links TRBV7-6 to TRBJ2-2; D might be TRBD1 (5 bases). The CDR3 extends over 16 amino acids. Germline V gene sequence: CDR1 SGHVS, CDR2 FNYEAQ. Trimming removed 5 bases from V and 0 bases from J, with 13 bases in between. CDR3 in amino acids: CASSPGPSSNTGELFF. DNA of the CDR3: TGTGCCAGCAGCCCAGGGCCCAGTTCGAACACCGGGGAGCTGTTTTTT.

This clone qualifies as medium-sized. The rearrangement joins TRBV11-2 to TRBJ2-3; tentative D call: TRBD2 (5 bases). Germline V lookup: CDR1 SGHAT, CDR2 FQNNGV. The CDR3 is made up of 17 amino acids. Trimming shortened V by 1 base and J by 1 base, and 15 bases separated the two germline ends. CDR3 loop: CASSLGVDFFGTDTQYF. As DNA, the CDR3 is TGTGCCAGCAGCTTAGGGGTGGACTTCTTTGGCACAGATACGCAGTATTTT.

J is TRBJ2-7 and V is TRBV10-3; 9 bases map to TRBD1. V gave up 4 bases and J gave up 3 bases; unmatched junction bases: 4. The germline gives CDR1 ENHRY, CDR2 SYGVKD. The CDR3 length is 14 residues. In DNA form, the CDR3 reads TGTGCCATCAGTGGTTGGGACAGGGACTACGAGCAGTACTTC. This translates into CAISGWDRDYEQYF.

A few counts support this clone. This sample also contains other DNA sequences that code for the same CDR3. The chain combines TRBV10-2 with TRBJ2-7, with a possible D match to TRBD1 (6 bases). In germline, CDR1 is WSHSY, CDR2 SAAADI. V dropped 3 bases and J dropped 7 bases, with 10 bases sitting between them. There are 12 residues in the CDR3. CDR3 sequence (DNA): TGCGCCAGCAGTGACAGGGGAAAGGAGCAGTACGTC. This gives the protein CASSDRGKEQYV.

This clone was seen a few times. The rearrangement joins TRBV10-2 to TRBJ1-2; weak D call: TRBD1 (5 bases). Trimming pared 6 bases from V and 7 bases from J, leaving 21 bases between. The CDR3 sequence is 15 residues long. Germline V gene sequence: CDR1 WSHSY, CDR2 SAAADI. The CDR3 region has the DNA TGCGCCAGCAGCAACAACCTAGGGCAGGGTGGTGGCTACACCTTC. Its translation is CASSNNLGQGGGYTF.

The V call is TRBV15, the J call TRBJ1-1, with D maybe TRBD1 (5 bases). Trimming removed 0 bases from V and 4 bases from J, with 21 bases in between. The CDR3 consists of 18 residues. Germline V CDR1 and CDR2: LNHNV, YYDKDF (reference sequence). The CDR3 loop reads CATSRDTAIRVRGTEAFF. The CDR3 region has the DNA TGTGCCACCAGCAGAGATACGGCTATCAGGGTTCGTGGCACTGAAGCTTTCTTT.

This chain links TRBV3-1 (or the pseudogene TRBV3-2) with TRBJ1-2, with 10 bases matching TRBD1. Losses at the gene ends were 7 bases for V and 6 bases for J; bases not matched to a gene: 11. The CDR3 length is 15 residues. In germline, CDR1 is LGHDT, CDR2 YNNKEL (reference sequence). In DNA, the CDR3 is TGTGCCAGCATGTCTAGGGACAGGGGTATGGATGGCTACACCTTC. Amino acid sequence: CASMSRDRGMDGYTF.

The chain joins TRBV27 to TRBJ1-1; TRBD1 aligns across 7 bases. The V and J ends lost 5 bases and 3 bases, in that order; junction bases with no gene match: 15. Germline V gives CDR1 MNHEY, CDR2 SMNVEV (reference sequence). CDR3 length: 17 amino acids. As DNA, the CDR3 is TGTGCCAGCAGTGCAGACGTGGGTGGACAGGACGACACTGAAGCTTTCTTT. Translated, it gives CASSADVGGQDDTEAFF.

The rearrangement links TRBV4-3 to TRBJ2-1, with TRBD1 matching over 9 bases. Germline CDR1 and CDR2: LGHNA and YSLEER. The CDR3 extends over 15 amino acids. The J segment lost 6 bases and the V segment lost 4 bases, leaving 7 bases of the junction unmatched. CDR3 nucleotides: TGCGCCAGCAGCCGATGGACAGGGGACAGCAATGAGCAGTTCTTC. Amino acids: CASSRWTGDSNEQFF.

This chain links TRBV5-1 with TRBJ2-4; possibly TRBD2 for D (6 bases). This CDR3 is built from 18 residues. V lost 4 bases to trimming and J lost 1 base, with 21 bases between them. Germline assignment: CDR1 SGHRS and CDR2 YFSETQ. The CDR3 DNA is TGCGCCAGCAGCCCCATGTACGGGGGTATTGACGCCAAAAACATTCAGTACTTC. It specifies CASSPMYGGIDAKNIQYF.

The chain carries TRBV6-5 and TRBJ2-7; 7 bases map to TRBD2. CDR3 length: 16 amino acids. The germline V gene has CDR1 MNHEY and CDR2 SVGAGI. Trimming at V came to 1 base and at J to 0 bases, leaving 6 bases not matched to a gene. The CDR3 spells CASSYFGRGSSYEQYF. In DNA, the CDR3 is TGTGCCAGCAGTTACTTTGGGCGGGGGAGCTCCTACGAGCAGTACTTC.

The genes are TRBV4-1 and TRBJ2-5; TRBD1 is a possible D gene (6 bases). Germline V gene lookup returns CDR1 MGHRA and CDR2 YSYEKL. Between the trimmed V and J ends, which lost 1 base and 5 bases, there was a span of 11 bases. This CDR3 contains 14 residues. Here the CDR3 reads CASSQARQGETQYF. CDR3 nucleotide sequence: TGCGCCAGCAGCCAAGCAAGGCAGGGGGAGACCCAGTACTTC.

A few counts support this clone. V usage is TRBV11-3 and J usage is TRBJ1-3; no clear D gene. The ends were cut back, 0 bases at V and 0 bases at J, with 12 bases in the middle. The CDR3 contains 17 residues. Germline CDR1 is SGHNT and CDR2 is YENEEA. The DNA for the CDR3 is TGTGCCAGCAGCTTAGACGGAGGGATGGCCTCTGGAAACACCATATATTTT. This translates into CASSLDGGMASGNTIYF. Based on the CDR3 plus reference TRBV11-3 and TRBJ1-3, the full variable domain is EAGVVQSPRYKIIEKKQPVAFWCNPISGHNTLYWYLQNLGQGPELLIRYENEEAVDDSQLPKDRFSAERLKGVDSTLKIQPAELGDSAVYLCASSLDGGMASGNTIYFGEGSWLTVV.

The genes are TRBV7-2 and TRBJ2-1; perhaps TRBD2 as D (5 bases). The CDR3 totals 13 residues. The V and J ends lost 8 bases and 4 bases respectively, with 12 bases between them. Looked up from germline, CDR1 is SGHTA and CDR2 is FQGNSA. CDR3 residues: CASHQAGYNEQFF. DNA for the CDR3: TGTGCCAGCCATCAGGCGGGTTACAATGAGCAGTTCTTC.

This chain uses TRBV7-8 with TRBJ2-5; TRBD2 matches at 14 bases. J gave up 1 base and V 5 bases, and 3 bases lay outside the gene matches. CDR1 and CDR2 from the germline V gene are SGHVS and FQNEAQ. This CDR3 comprises 16 residues. CDR3 DNA: TGTGCCAGCAGCGCCGGACTAGCGGGGGGCCAAGAGACCCAGTACTTC. This codes for CASSAGLAGGQETQYF.